What follows describes a single T cell receptor beta chain. The antigen is undetermined. The source of the sample is a study of blood T cells in healthy people across ages. In the study overall: There was about one barcoded beta molecule captured by template switching per two T cells.

CDR1 and CDR2 from the germline V gene are MNHEY and SMNVEV (reference sequence). The CDR3 covers 15 residues. Trimming cost V 4 bases and J 9 bases; bases outside gene matches: 6. Using a J-beta primer mix together with a sample-barcoded 5' primer, a second PCR was run for about 6 to 12 cycles. One entry per CDR3 protein, called by TCRdb with MiXCR from the 5' RACE reads. The table lists almost 1 million distinct CDR3 sequences, roughly 51% of them singletons. Notes on the study in general: Observed TCR beta diversity per million T cells went down as age went up. This fall followed a roughly linear course with age.

Sequences were obtained from blood. V and J are TRBV27 and TRBJ2-1, with TRBD2 identical over 13 bases. The receptor was derived from a woman aged 55-75 years in good health. CDR3 sequence (DNA): TGTGCCAGCAGTTGGACTAGCGGGAGAGTGGGTGAGCAGTTCTTC. The encoded protein is CASSWTSGRVGEQFF.